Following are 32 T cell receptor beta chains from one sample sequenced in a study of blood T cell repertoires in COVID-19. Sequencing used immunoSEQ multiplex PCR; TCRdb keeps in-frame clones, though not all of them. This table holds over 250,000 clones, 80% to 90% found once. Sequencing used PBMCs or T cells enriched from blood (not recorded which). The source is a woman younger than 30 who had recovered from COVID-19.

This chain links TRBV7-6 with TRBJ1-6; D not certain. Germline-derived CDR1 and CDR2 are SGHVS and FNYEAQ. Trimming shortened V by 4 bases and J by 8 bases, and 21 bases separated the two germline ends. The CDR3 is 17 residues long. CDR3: CASSSAPMSGRDSPLHF. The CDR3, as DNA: TGTGCCAGCAGCTCGGCCCCAATGAGCGGTCGGGATTCACCCCTCCACTTT. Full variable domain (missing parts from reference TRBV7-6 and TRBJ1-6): GAGVSQSPRYKVTKRGQDVALRCDPISGHVSLYWYRQALGQGPEFLTYFNYEAQQDKSGLPNDRFSAERPEGSISTLTIQRTEQRDSAMYRCASSSAPMSGRDSPLHFGNGTRLTVT.

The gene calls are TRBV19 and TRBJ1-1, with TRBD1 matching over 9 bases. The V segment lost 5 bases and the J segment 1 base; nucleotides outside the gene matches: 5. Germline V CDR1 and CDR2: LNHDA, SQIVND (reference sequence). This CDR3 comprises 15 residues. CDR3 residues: CASSPMTGGNTEAFF. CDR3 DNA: TGTGCCAGTAGTCCGATGACAGGGGGGAACACTGAAGCTTTCTTT.

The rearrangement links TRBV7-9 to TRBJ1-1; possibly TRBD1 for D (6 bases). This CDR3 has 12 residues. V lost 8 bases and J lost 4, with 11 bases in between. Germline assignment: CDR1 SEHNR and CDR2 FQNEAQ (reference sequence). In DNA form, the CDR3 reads TGTGCCAGCGTACTCAGGGGCACTGAAGCTTTCTTT. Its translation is CASVLRGTEAFF.

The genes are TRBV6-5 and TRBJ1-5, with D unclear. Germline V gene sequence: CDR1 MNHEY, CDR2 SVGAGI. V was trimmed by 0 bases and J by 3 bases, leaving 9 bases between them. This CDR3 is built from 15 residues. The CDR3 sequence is CASSYSRVVNQPQHF. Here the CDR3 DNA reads TGTGCCAGCAGTTACTCGCGGGTGGTCAATCAGCCCCAGCATTTT.

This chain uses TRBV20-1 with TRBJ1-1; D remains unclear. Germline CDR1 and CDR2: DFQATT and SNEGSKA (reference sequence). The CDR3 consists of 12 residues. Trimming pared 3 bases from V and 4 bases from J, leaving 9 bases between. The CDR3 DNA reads TGCAGTGCTAGTACGGCTAGCACTGAAGCTTTCTTT. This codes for CSASTASTEAFF.

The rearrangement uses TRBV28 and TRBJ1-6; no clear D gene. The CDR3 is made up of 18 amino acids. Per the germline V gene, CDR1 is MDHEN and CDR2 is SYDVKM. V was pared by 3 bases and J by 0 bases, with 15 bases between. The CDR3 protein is CASSFPSGSSSYNSPLHF. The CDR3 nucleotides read TGTGCCAGCAGTTTCCCTTCCGGTAGTAGCTCCTATAATTCACCCCTCCACTTT.

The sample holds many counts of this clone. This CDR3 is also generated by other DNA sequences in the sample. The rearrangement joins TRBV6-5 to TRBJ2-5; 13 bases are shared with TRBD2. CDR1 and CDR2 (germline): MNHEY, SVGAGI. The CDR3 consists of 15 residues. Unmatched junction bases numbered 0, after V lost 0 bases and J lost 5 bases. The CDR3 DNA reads TGTGCCAGCAGTTACTCGACTAGCGGGGGGGAGACCCAGTACTTC. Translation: CASSYSTSGGETQYF.

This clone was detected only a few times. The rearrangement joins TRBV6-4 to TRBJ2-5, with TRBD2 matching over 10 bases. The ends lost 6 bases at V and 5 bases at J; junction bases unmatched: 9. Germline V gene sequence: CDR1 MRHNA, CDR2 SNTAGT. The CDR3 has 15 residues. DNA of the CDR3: TGTGCCAGCAGCGAGATAGCGGGGGGATCGGAGACCCAGTACTTC. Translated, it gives CASSEIAGGSETQYF.

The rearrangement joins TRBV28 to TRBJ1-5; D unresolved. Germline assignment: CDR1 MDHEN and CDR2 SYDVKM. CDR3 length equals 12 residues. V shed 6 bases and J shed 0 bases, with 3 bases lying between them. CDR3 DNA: TGTGCCAGCAGATATAGCAATCAGCCCCAGCATTTT. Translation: CASRYSNQPQHF.

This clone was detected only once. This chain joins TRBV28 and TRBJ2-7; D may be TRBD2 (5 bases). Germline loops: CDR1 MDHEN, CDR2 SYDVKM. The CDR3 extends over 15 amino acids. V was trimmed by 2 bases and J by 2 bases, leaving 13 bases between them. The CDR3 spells CASSLLGDATYEQYF. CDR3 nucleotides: TGTGCCAGCAGTTTACTCGGGGATGCTACCTACGAGCAGTACTTC.

Here the CDR3 DNA reads TGCGCCAGCAGCTCGGGGACAGAAGCCAAAAACATTCAGTACTTC. This sequence encodes CASSSGTEAKNIQYF. The chain couples TRBV5-1 to TRBJ2-4; 7 bases are a match to TRBD1. Trimming cost V 3 bases and J 0 bases; bases outside gene matches: 3. This CDR3 spans 15 amino acids. CDR1 and CDR2 from the germline V gene are SGHRS and YFSETQ.

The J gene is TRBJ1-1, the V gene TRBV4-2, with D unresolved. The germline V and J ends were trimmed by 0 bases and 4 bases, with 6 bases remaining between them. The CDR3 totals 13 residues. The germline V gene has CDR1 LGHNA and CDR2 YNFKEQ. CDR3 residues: CASSQDVLTEAFF. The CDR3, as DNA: TGTGCCAGCAGCCAAGATGTTCTCACTGAAGCTTTCTTT.

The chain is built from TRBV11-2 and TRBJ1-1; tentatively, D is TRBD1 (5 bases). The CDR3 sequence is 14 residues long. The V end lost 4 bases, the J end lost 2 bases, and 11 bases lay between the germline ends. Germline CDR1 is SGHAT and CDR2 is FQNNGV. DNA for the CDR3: TGTGCCAGCAGCTGGGGAGGGGTTAACACTGAAGCTTTCTTT. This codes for CASSWGGVNTEAFF. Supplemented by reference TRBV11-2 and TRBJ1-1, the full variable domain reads EAGVAQSPRYKIIEKRQSVAFWCNPISGHATLYWYQQILGQGPKLLIQFQNNGVVDDSQLPKDRFSAERLKGVDSTLKIQPAKLEDSAVYLCASSWGGVNTEAFFGQGTRLTVV.

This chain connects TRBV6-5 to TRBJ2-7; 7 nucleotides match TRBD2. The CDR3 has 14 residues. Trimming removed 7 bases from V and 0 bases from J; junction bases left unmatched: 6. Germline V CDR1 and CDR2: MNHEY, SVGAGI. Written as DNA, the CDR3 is TGTGCCAGCACAGTGGGGGGGACCTCCTACGAGCAGTACTTC. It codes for CASTVGGTSYEQYF.

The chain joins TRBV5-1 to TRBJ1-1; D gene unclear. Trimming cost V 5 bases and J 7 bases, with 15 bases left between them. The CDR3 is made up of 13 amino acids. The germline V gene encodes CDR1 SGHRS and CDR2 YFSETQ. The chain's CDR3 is CASSLIGSGEAFF. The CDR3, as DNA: TGCGCCAGCAGTCTAATTGGGAGCGGTGAAGCTTTCTTT.

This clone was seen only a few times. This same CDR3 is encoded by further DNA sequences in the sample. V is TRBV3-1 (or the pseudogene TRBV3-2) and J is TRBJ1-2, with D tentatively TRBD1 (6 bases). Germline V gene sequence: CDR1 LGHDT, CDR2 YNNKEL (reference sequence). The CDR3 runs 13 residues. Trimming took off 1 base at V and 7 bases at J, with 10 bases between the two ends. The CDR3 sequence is CASSQGRGSGYTF. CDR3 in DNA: TGTGCCAGCAGCCAAGGCAGGGGTAGTGGCTACACCTTC.

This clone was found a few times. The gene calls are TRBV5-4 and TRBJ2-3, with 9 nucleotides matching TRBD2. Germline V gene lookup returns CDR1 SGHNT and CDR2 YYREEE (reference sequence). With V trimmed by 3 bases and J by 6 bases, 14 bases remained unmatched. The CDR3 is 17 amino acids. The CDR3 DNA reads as TGTGCCAGCAGCTCGGGGGCTAGCGGGACAGTGGGGGATACGCAGTATTTT. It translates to CASSSGASGTVGDTQYF.

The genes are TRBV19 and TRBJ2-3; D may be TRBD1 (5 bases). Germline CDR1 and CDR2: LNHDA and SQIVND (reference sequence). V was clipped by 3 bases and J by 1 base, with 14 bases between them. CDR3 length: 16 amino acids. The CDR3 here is CASSIQGTVGTDTQYF. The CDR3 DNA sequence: TGTGCCAGTAGTATCCAGGGAACGGTCGGCACAGATACGCAGTATTTT.

CDR3 sequence reads: CASSFPPGQGITEAFF. The CDR3 DNA is TGTGCCAGCAGCTTCCCCCCGGGACAGGGTATCACTGAAGCTTTCTTT. The rearrangement links TRBV7-9 to TRBJ1-1, with 9 bases fitting TRBD1. Per the germline V gene, CDR1 is SEHNR and CDR2 is FQNEAQ (reference sequence). Germline trimming cut 3 bases from V and 4 bases from J; bases unmatched to any gene: 9. This CDR3 is built from 16 residues.

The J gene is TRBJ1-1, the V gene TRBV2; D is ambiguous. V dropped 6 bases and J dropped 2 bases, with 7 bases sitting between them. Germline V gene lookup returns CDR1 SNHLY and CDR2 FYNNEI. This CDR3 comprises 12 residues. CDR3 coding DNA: TGTGCCAGCAGCCTCTACAACACTGAAGCTTTCTTT. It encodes CASSLYNTEAFF.

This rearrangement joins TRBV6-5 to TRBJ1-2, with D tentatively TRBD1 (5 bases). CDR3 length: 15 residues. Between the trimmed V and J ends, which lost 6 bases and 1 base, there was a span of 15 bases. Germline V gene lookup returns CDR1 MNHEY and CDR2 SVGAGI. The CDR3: CASRGFDSNNYGYTF. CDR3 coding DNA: TGTGCCAGCAGGGGATTCGACAGTAATAACTATGGCTACACCTTC.

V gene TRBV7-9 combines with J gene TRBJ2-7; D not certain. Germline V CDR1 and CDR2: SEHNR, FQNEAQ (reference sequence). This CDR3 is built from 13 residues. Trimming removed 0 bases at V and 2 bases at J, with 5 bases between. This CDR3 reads CASSLAGTYEQYF. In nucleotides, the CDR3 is TGTGCCAGCAGCTTAGCGGGCACCTACGAGCAGTACTTC.

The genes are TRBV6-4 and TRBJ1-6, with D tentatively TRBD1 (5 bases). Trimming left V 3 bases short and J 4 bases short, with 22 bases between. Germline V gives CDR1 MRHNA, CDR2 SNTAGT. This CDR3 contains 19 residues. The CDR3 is CASSEGARLTTIYNSPLHF. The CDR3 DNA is TGTGCCAGCAGTGAAGGGGCCCGGCTCACTACCATTTATAATTCACCCCTCCACTTT.

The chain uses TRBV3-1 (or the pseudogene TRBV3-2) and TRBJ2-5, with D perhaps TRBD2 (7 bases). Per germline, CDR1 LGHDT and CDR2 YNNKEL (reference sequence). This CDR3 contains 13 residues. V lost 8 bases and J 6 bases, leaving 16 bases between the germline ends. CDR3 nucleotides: TGTGCCAGCCAGACGGGGGGCCGGAAGACCCAGTACTTC. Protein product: CASQTGGRKTQYF.

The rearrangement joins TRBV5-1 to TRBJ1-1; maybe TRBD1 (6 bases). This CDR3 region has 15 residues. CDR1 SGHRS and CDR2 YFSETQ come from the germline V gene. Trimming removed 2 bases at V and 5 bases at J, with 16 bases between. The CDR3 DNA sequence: TGCGCCAGCAGCTTAGAGACAGGATTGGGAACTGAAGCTTTCTTT. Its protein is CASSLETGLGTEAFF.

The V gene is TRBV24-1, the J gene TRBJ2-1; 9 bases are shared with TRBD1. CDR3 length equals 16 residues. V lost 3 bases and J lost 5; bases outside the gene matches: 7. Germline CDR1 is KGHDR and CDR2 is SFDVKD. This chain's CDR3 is CATSDTGGVEDNEQFF. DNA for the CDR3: TGTGCCACCAGTGATACAGGGGGCGTTGAGGACAATGAGCAGTTCTTC.

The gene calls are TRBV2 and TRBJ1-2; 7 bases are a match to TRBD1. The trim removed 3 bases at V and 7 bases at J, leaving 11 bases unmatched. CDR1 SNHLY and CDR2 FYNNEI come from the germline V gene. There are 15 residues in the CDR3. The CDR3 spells CASSDGPETGSGYTF. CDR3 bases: TGTGCCAGCAGTGACGGCCCGGAGACAGGGTCTGGCTACACCTTC.

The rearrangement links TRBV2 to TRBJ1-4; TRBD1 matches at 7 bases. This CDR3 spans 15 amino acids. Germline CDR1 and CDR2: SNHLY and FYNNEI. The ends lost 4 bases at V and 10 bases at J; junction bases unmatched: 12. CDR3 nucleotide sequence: TGTGCCAGCAGTGTATCGACAGGGTTCTTTCTAAAACTGTTTTTT. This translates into CASSVSTGFFLKLFF.

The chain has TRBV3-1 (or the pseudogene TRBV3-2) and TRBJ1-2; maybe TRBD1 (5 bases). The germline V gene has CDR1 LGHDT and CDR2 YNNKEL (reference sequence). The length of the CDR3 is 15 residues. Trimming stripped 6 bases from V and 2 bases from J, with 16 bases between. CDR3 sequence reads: CASRGVWEGNYGYTF. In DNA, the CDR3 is TGTGCCAGCAGGGGCGTTTGGGAGGGGAACTATGGCTACACCTTC.

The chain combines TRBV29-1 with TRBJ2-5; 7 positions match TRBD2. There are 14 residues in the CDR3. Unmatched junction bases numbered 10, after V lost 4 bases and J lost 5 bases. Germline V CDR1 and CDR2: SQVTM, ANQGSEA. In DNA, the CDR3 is TGCAGCGTTGTGGGGGGGGTGAGCATGGAGACCCAGTACTTC. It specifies CSVVGGVSMETQYF. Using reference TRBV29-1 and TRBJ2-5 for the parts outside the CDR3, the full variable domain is SAVISQKPSRDICQRGTSLTIQCQVDSQVTMMFWYRQQPGQSLTLIATANQGSEATYESGFVIDKFPISRPNLTFSTLTVSNMSPEDSSIYLCSVVGGVSMETQYFGPGTRLLVL.

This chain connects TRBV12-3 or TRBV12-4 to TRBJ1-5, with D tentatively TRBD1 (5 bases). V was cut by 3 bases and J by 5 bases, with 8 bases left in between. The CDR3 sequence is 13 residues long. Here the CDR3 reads CASSFKGHQPQHF. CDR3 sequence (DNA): TGTGCCAGCAGTTTCAAGGGGCATCAGCCCCAGCATTTT.

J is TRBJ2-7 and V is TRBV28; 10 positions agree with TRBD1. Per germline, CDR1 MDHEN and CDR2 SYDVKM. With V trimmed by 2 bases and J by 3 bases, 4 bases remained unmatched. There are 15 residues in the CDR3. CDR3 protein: CASSLRTGGFYEQYF. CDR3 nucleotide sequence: TGTGCCAGCAGTTTACGGACAGGGGGTTTCTACGAGCAGTACTTC.